This TCR beta chain was identified in a study of cytotoxic CD8 clonotypes in ibrutinib-treated CLL. In the study overall: Roughly 25 partial and 2 complete responses; at median 68 months, around 15 remitted, roughly 12 progressed.

The CDR3 has 13 residues. Germline V gene sequence: CDR1 SGHVS, CDR2 FQNEAQ. Trimming removed 6 bases at V and 7 bases at J, with 13 bases between. A remark on this clone: Its target is unknown.

The table came from immunoSEQ multiplex PCR; TCRdb's copy has only in-frame clones and leaves some out. The sample includes around 140,000 clones, approximately 85% seen only once; the top ten take roughly 2%. Study-wide findings and caveats: Patients had baseline clonality above age-matched healthy donors, and this clonality moved with circulating CD8+ T-cell counts. Elevated clonality accompanied ibrutinib response, with a return toward baseline values at progression.

The chain joins TRBV7-8 to TRBJ1-5, with D unresolved. The TCR was taken from a human donor with chronic lymphocytic leukemia. The source was PBMCs, collected after 24 months of ibrutinib treatment. For the CDR3, the DNA is TGTGCCAGCAGTCCCACCGGGATCCAGCCCCAGCATTTT. Protein sequence: CASSPTGIQPQHF.